A selection of T cell receptor beta chains follows, all from one sample in a study of blood T cell repertoires in COVID-19. The repertoire was sequenced with immunoSEQ multiplex PCR; TCRdb's copy has only in-frame clones and lacks some. The table has more than 300,000 clones, about 87% seen once. The sample comprised peripheral blood. The origin of the receptors is a woman in her 30s with COVID-19, enrolled during active disease. CDR3s include the opening cysteine and the closing phenylalanine or tryptophan. A D gene is named only where the DNA matches it firmly. Clone sizes are given selectively: once, few, many, or a class where the clone is expanded.

v_call	d_call	j_call	clone_size	cdr3_length	cdr3_aa	cdr3_nt
TRBV5-1	TRBD1	TRBJ1-1	few	16	CASSLGTGGAYTEAFF	TGCGCCAGCAGCTTGGGGACAGGGGGAGCATACACTGAAGCTTTCTTT
TRBV2	-	TRBJ2-1	-	14	CASSGISSYNEQFF	TGTGCCAGCAGTGGAATTAGCTCCTACAATGAGCAGTTCTTC
TRBV5-5	-	TRBJ1-1	-	14	CASSLGHPNTEAFF	TGTGCCAGCAGCTTGGGACACCCGAACACTGAAGCTTTCTTT
TRBV28	TRBD1	TRBJ1-4	-	18	CASRGGQGYVGKDEKLFF	TGTGCCAGCAGGGGGGGACAGGGATATGTCGGGAAAGATGAAAAACTGTTTTTT
TRBV20-1	-	TRBJ2-3	-	11	CSASKPDTQYF	TGCAGTGCTAGTAAGCCAGATACGCAGTATTTT
TRBV7-2	TRBD1	TRBJ1-2	-	15	CASSSSTGGGYGYTF	TGTGCCAGCAGCTCCTCGACAGGGGGGGGCTATGGCTACACCTTC
TRBV19	TRBD2	TRBJ2-3	-	15	CASSLLAGVGDTQYF	TGTGCCAGTAGTTTACTAGCGGGGGTTGGAGATACGCAGTATTTT
TRBV5-6	TRBD2	TRBJ2-5	-	16	CASSLYSGGFQETQYF	TGTGCCAGCAGCTTGTACTCGGGGGGGTTCCAAGAGACCCAGTACTTC
TRBV6-5	-	TRBJ1-3	-	16	CASSYSSTHSGNTIYF	TGTGCCAGCAGTTACTCTTCTACCCACTCTGGAAACACCATATATTTT
TRBV20-1	TRBD2	TRBJ2-1	-	16	CSASPGTSGGPSEQFF	TGCAGTGCTAGTCCCGGGACTAGCGGGGGGCCCAGTGAGCAGTTCTTC
TRBV15	TRBD2	TRBJ2-1	-	15	CATSLLAGGRNEQFF	TGTGCCACCAGCCTTTTGGCGGGGGGGCGCAATGAGCAGTTCTTC
TRBV3-1/TRBV3-2	-	TRBJ1-1	-	16	CASSRFAFRGNTEAFF	TGTGCCAGCAGTCGCTTTGCTTTCCGGGGAAACACTGAAGCTTTCTTT
TRBV4-3	-	TRBJ2-5	-	17	CASSQGRAGVKLETQYF	TGCGCCAGCAGCCAAGGGCGGGCAGGGGTTAAATTAGAGACCCAGTACTTC
TRBV6-5	-	TRBJ2-7	once	13	CASSKDSYYEQYF	TGTGCCAGCAGCAAGGACAGTTACTACGAGCAGTACTTC
TRBV6-5	-	TRBJ1-2	-	13	CASSYTSGYGYTF	TGTGCCAGCAGTTACACGTCAGGGTATGGCTACACCTTC
TRBV28	TRBD1	TRBJ1-6	-	19	CASSLLRGDRGFLDSPLHF	TGTGCCAGCAGTTTATTAAGGGGGGACAGGGGTTTCTTAGATTCACCCCTCCACTTT
TRBV6-2/TRBV6-3	TRBD1	TRBJ2-3	-	14	CASSHRTGSDTQYF	TGTGCCAGCAGCCACCGGACAGGATCAGATACGCAGTATTTT
TRBV7-9	-	TRBJ2-1	-	16	CASSPNRGGSYNEQFF	TGTGCCAGCAGCCCAAACAGGGGAGGCTCCTACAATGAGCAGTTCTTC
TRBV7-2	TRBD2	TRBJ2-7	-	15	CASSSTSGGPYEQYF	TGTGCCAGCAGCTCTACTAGCGGGGGCCCCTACGAGCAGTACTTC
TRBV2	TRBD2	TRBJ2-2	-	13	CATPAGGTGELFF	TGTGCCACCCCCGCGGGGGGTACCGGGGAGCTGTTTTTT
TRBV5-4	TRBD2	TRBJ2-1	-	12	CASSLAGAEQFF	TGTGCCAGCAGCTTAGCGGGGGCGGAGCAGTTCTTC
TRBV12-3/TRBV12-4	-	TRBJ1-4	-	11	CASEAGGKLFF	TGTGCCAGCGAGGCCGGAGGAAAACTGTTTTTT
TRBV9	TRBD2	TRBJ2-2	-	16	CASTPLRGGSRGELFF	TGTGCCAGCACCCCCCTCCGGGGGGGTTCACGCGGGGAGCTGTTTTTT
TRBV19	-	TRBJ1-5	-	16	CASKWTPGHSNQPQHF	TGTGCCAGTAAGTGGACTCCAGGCCATAGCAATCAGCCCCAGCATTTT
TRBV7-9	-	TRBJ2-1	-	13	CASSLGYLREQFF	TGTGCCAGCAGCTTGGGCTACCTTCGGGAGCAGTTCTTC
TRBV7-9	-	TRBJ2-3	-	13	CASSSSGSGTQYF	TGTGCCAGCAGCTCCTCTGGGAGCGGTACGCAGTATTTT
TRBV15	TRBD1	TRBJ2-7	-	17	CATSRDSLRDRGHEQYF	TGTGCCACCAGCAGAGATAGTCTTCGGGACAGGGGCCACGAGCAGTACTTC
TRBV3-1/TRBV3-2	-	TRBJ1-1	-	12	CASSPAGVGAFF	TGTGCCAGCAGCCCCGCGGGGGTTGGCGCTTTCTTT
TRBV2	TRBD2	TRBJ2-3	-	15	CASSSAAGGRDTQYF	TGTGCCAGCAGTTCGGCAGCGGGGGGGCGAGATACGCAGTATTTT
TRBV28	-	TRBJ2-2	-	14	CASSFPSATGELFF	TGTGCCAGCAGTTTCCCTAGTGCCACCGGGGAGCTGTTTTTT
TRBV9	TRBD1	TRBJ1-6	few	16	CASSEGQVYYNSPLHF	TGTGCCAGCAGCGAGGGACAGGTATACTATAATTCACCCCTCCACTTT
TRBV24-1	TRBD1	TRBJ2-3	-	15	CATSSQGESTDTQYF	TGTGCCACCAGTTCGCAGGGGGAAAGCACAGATACGCAGTATTTT
TRBV6-5	TRBD1	TRBJ1-5	few	15	CASSSRGLNNQPQHF	TGTGCCAGCAGTTCCAGGGGGCTTAACAATCAGCCCCAGCATTTT
TRBV9	TRBD2	TRBJ2-7	-	15	CASSLSGGSAYEQYF	TGTGCCAGCAGCCTTAGCGGGGGGTCTGCCTACGAGCAGTACTTC
TRBV6-5	-	TRBJ1-2	-	14	CASSYNGRGYGYTF	TGTGCCAGCAGTTACAACGGCAGGGGATATGGCTACACCTTC
TRBV7-2	-	TRBJ1-1	-	14	CASSTDHSNTEAFF	TGTGCCAGCAGCACCGACCACAGTAACACTGAAGCTTTCTTT
TRBV19	-	TRBJ1-1	-	14	CASSSQGENTEAFF	TGTGCCAGTAGTTCACAAGGGGAGAACACTGAAGCTTTCTTT
TRBV5-1	-	TRBJ1-5	-	15	CASSLGGLGNQPQHF	TGCGCCAGCAGCTTGGGTGGACTAGGCAATCAGCCCCAGCATTTT
TRBV29-1	-	TRBJ1-2	-	13	CSVGTQAIYGYTF	TGCAGCGTTGGAACACAGGCCATCTATGGCTACACCTTC